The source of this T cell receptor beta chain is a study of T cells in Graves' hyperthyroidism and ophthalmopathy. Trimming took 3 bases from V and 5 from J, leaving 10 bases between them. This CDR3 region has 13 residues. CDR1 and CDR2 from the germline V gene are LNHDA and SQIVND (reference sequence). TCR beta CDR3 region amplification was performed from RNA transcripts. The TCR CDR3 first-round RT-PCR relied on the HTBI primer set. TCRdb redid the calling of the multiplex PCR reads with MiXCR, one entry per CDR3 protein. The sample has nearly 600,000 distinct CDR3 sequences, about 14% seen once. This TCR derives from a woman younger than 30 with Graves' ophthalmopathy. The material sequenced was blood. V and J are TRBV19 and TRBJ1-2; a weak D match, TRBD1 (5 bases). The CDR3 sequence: CASSMRGGYGYTF. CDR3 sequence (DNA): TGTGCCAGTAGTATGAGGGGAGGGTATGGCTACACCTTC. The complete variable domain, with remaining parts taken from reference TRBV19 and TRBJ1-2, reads DGGITQSPKYLFRKEGQNVTLSCEQNLNHDAMYWYRQDPGQGLRLIYYSQIVNDFQKGDIAEGYSVSREKKESFPLTVTSAQKNPTAFYLCASSMRGGYGYTFGSGTRLTVV.